This TCR beta chain was recovered during a study of T-cell reconstitution after alpha-beta-depleted transplantation in children (dated by TCRdb to the mid-2010s). Study-wide context: Using TCR repertoire profiling, the study quantitatively followed how T-cell immune reconstitution unfolded in children after TCRalphabeta/CD19-depleted allogeneic hematopoietic cell transplantation. Beyond this particular receptor, the publication reports: Hyperexpanded clone frequencies declined over subsequent months; after one year, T-cell counts and TCRbeta diversity were mostly attributed to newly produced T cells. In some patients, the high TCRbeta diversity seen at day 60 was put down to recipient T cells and intrathymic progenitors that had survived conditioning. About two months after transplant, the apparently early recovery of alphabetaT-cell counts reportedly depended on just several hundred clones that had expanded rapidly and came from non-depleted graft cells.

The library came from PCR. Sequencing used an Illumina HiSeq 2500. Molecular barcoding was employed in the preparation of TCR libraries, with unique molecular identifiers being used to normalize TCRbeta repertoire quantification. TCRdb applied fastp at Q25 and MiXCR to the public reads, then kept only in-frame beta chains. Rows with a matching CDR3 protein are joined into one entry that keeps the most common DNA and genes. Counted in this sample were about 150,000 distinct CDR3 sequences; 11% of them appeared once. The ten largest clones add up to roughly 13% of the sample. Including the terminal cysteine and phenylalanine, the CDR3 comprises 15 residues. The read is trimmed to its CDR3 DNA, 45 bases read in frame from base 1. Via the germline V gene (reference sequence), CDR1 is SGHNT and CDR2 YYREEE. Unmatched junction bases come to 14, with V trimmed by 7 bases and J by 5 bases. This clonotype was observed many times. Its antigen target is currently unknown. Base qualities are not at hand, and no much larger clone is one base apart.

The sample's treatment or condition label, in plain terms: allogeneic hematopoietic cell transplantation with graft depleted of TCRalphabeta T cells and CD19 B cells. The children who served as transplant recipients had been given grafts of TCRalphabeta/CD19-depleted allogeneic hematopoietic cells. The TCR sequence derives from a boy aged 2 to 10 with acute myeloid leukemia, due to receive a stem cell transplant. The source material was PBMCs, sampled before TCRalphabeta/CD19-depleted stem cell transplant. The chain uses TRBV5-4 and TRBJ2-5; TRBD1 aligns with 7 central bases. DNA sequence: TGTGCCAGCGGCCCCCGGAACAGGGGTATGGAGACCCAGTACTTC. It specifies CASGPRNRGMETQYF.